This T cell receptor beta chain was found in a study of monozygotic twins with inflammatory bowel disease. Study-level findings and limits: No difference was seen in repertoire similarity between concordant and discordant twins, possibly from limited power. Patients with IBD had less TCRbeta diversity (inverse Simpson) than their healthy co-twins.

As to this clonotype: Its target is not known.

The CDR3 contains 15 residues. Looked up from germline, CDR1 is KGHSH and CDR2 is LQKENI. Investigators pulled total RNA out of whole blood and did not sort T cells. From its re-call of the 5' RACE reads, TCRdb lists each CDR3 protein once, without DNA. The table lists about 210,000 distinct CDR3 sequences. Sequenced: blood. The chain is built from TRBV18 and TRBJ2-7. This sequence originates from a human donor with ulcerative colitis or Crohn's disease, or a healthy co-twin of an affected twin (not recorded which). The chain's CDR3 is CASSPPSGASYEQYF.